Shown below are 29 T cell receptor beta chains from a single sample sequenced in a study of CD8 T cells in ankylosing spondylitis. One entry per CDR3 protein, called by TCRdb with MiXCR from the 5' RACE reads. Of 220,000 or so distinct CDR3 sequences listed, roughly a tenth are singletons. Sequenced sample: blood, either unsorted or a sorted T cell fraction (not recorded which). These receptor sequences come from a male donor with ankylosing spondylitis or in good health (not recorded which).

As for this clonotype: Since a much larger clone is just one base distant, this may be a read error. The chain employs TRBV20-1 and TRBJ1-1, with TRBD1 matching over 7 bases. V lost 4 bases, J lost 1 base, and 12 bases stayed unmatched. This CDR3 comprises 16 residues. Germline V gene sequence: CDR1 DFQATT, CDR2 SNEGSKA (reference sequence). CDR3 sequence reads: CSANPRGITSNTEAFF. DNA of the CDR3: TGCAGTGCTAACCCCAGGGGGATTACTTCGAACACTGAAGCTTTCTTT.

The chain is built from TRBV6-1 and TRBJ2-2; D may be TRBD1 (5 bases). The CDR3 has 16 amino acids. Germline loops: CDR1 MNHNS, CDR2 SASEGT. V dropped 5 bases and J dropped 3 bases, with 16 bases sitting between them. The CDR3 loop is CASSRGQGGDTGELFF. The CDR3 bases are TGTGCCAGCAGTAGGGGCCAGGGTGGAGACACCGGGGAGCTGTTTTTT.

This chain uses TRBV20-1 with TRBJ2-3; D possibly matches TRBD1 or TRBD2 (7 bases each). CDR3 size: 13 residues. The germline V gene has CDR1 DFQATT and CDR2 SNEGSKA (reference sequence). Trimming took 5 bases from V and 4 from J, leaving 13 bases between them. CDR3 sequence reads: CSAPRGGADTQYF. The DNA of the CDR3 is TGCAGTGCTCCCAGGGGGGGGGCAGATACGCAGTATTTT.

The table lists this clonotype with many counts. CDR3: CASSREYPSRNEQFF. In DNA form, the CDR3 reads TGTGCCAGCAGCCGAGAATACCCTAGCCGCAATGAGCAGTTCTTC. The chain employs TRBV28 and TRBJ2-1; a possible D gene is TRBD2 (5 bases). Germline CDR1 is MDHEN and CDR2 is SYDVKM. The length of the CDR3 is 15 residues. Trimming shortened V by 6 bases and J by 6 bases, and 18 bases separated the two germline ends.

Ten or more counts support this clonotype. The J gene is TRBJ1-4, the V gene TRBV7-2; D is unclear. Germline CDR1 reads SGHTA; CDR2 reads FQGNSA. V lost 5 bases and J lost 0, with 7 bases in between. The CDR3 is 14 residues long. The CDR3 loop is CASSPIPTNEKLFF. The CDR3 nucleotides read TGTGCCAGCAGCCCGATTCCAACTAATGAAAAACTGTTTTTT.

In this sample, this clonotype turned up many times. The chain is built from TRBV20-1 and TRBJ1-1; D gene uncertain. There are 15 residues in the CDR3. Germline lookup yields CDR1 DFQATT and CDR2 SNEGSKA (reference sequence). V shed 3 bases and J shed 3 bases, with 17 bases lying between them. The CDR3 spells CSASESRPEDTEAFF. In nucleotides, the CDR3 is TGCAGTGCTAGTGAAAGTAGGCCGGAGGACACTGAAGCTTTCTTT.

The chain combines TRBV6-1 with TRBJ1-1; 7 positions match TRBD1. The CDR3 is 14 residues long. V shed 10 bases and J 2 bases; nucleotides not matched to a gene: 10. The germline V gene has CDR1 MNHNS and CDR2 SASEGT. The CDR3 loop is CATAVEGGNTEAFF. CDR3 sequence (DNA): TGTGCCACCGCTGTGGAAGGGGGCAACACTGAAGCTTTCTTT.

This clonotype was seen a handful of times. The chain employs TRBV28 and TRBJ1-1, with 11 positions matching TRBD1. The germline CDR1 and CDR2 sequences are MDHEN and SYDVKM. Trimming took 6 bases from V and 7 from J; bases not matched to a gene: 10. The CDR3 has 15 residues. The CDR3 DNA is TGTGCCAGCAGGGACGGGACAGGGGGAATTCGTGAAGCTTTCTTT. Protein: CASRDGTGGIREAFF.

The chain combines TRBV29-1 with TRBJ2-7; 8 nucleotides agree with TRBD2. The J segment lost 0 bases and the V segment lost 7 bases, leaving 8 bases of the junction unmatched. This CDR3 is built from 14 residues. From germline, CDR1 is SQVTM and CDR2 ANQGSEA. The CDR3 bases are TGCAGCGCCATTCCAAGCGGGGGCTCCTACGAGCAGTACTTC. Translating it yields CSAIPSGGSYEQYF.

This clonotype showed up just a few times. The V and J genes are TRBV10-3 and TRBJ1-5, with no clear D. V was shortened by 0 bases and J by 2 bases, with 8 bases between the two germline ends. The CDR3 covers 15 residues. From germline, CDR1 is ENHRY and CDR2 SYGVKD. The CDR3 DNA reads TGTGCCATCAGTGAGTCGATCGGAGGCAATCAGCCCCAGCATTTT. It specifies CAISESIGGNQPQHF.

This clonotype was observed many times. The chain combines TRBV5-1 with TRBJ2-1, with D perhaps TRBD1 (5 bases). The CDR3 is 14 amino acids. Germline V lookup: CDR1 SGHRS, CDR2 YFSETQ. V was cut by 4 bases and J by 5 bases, with 13 bases left in between. This CDR3 is CASSPQQADNEQFF. The CDR3, as DNA: TGCGCCAGCAGCCCGCAACAGGCGGACAATGAGCAGTTCTTC.

This clonotype was recorded at least ten times. The gene calls are TRBV7-2 and TRBJ2-2, with TRBD2 matching 7 bases. Germline V CDR1 and CDR2: SGHTA, FQGNSA. CDR3 length: 16 amino acids. V lost 1 base and J lost 4; bases outside the gene matches: 6. In DNA form, the CDR3 reads TGTGCCAGCAGCTTAGATTCCGGGACTACCACCGGGGAGCTGTTTTTT. The encoded protein is CASSLDSGTTTGELFF.

The gene calls are TRBV24-1 and TRBJ2-2, with D perhaps matching TRBD1 (6 bases). The ends were cut back, 5 bases at V and 4 bases at J, with 10 bases in the middle. Germline V gene sequence: CDR1 KGHDR, CDR2 SFDVKD. This CDR3 region has 14 residues. CDR3 DNA sequence: TGTGCCACCAGTGGGACAGCCCCCACCGGGGAGCTGTTTTTT. This encodes CATSGTAPTGELFF.

This clonotype was detected many times. V and J are TRBV5-1 and TRBJ2-7; no clear D. CDR1 and CDR2 (germline): SGHRS, YFSETQ. V dropped 0 bases and J dropped 7 bases, with 11 bases sitting between them. The CDR3 is 13 amino acids. The CDR3 protein is CASSLESAGEQYF. The CDR3 bases are TGCGCCAGCAGCTTGGAGTCGGCAGGAGAGCAGTACTTC.

The chain has TRBV21-1 and TRBJ1-5; TRBD1, the D gene given by the table, was not confirmed from the DNA. TRBV21-1 is termed a pseudogene. CDR3 length: 15 residues. CDR3 DNA sequence: TGTGCCAGCCACAAATTGCCCAGGGGCAGGCAGCCCCAGCATTTT. It encodes CASHKLPRGRQPQHF.

Concerning this clonotype itself: A much more abundant neighbour one base away suggests this may be a read error. This likely comes from a read error, as the CDR3 has no conserved phenylalanine or tryptophan at its end. This chain uses TRBV24-1 with TRBJ2-2, with 9 bases identical to TRBD1. With 6 bases clipped from V and 5 bases from J, the junction kept 9 bases outside the gene matches. The CDR3 consists of 16 residues. Germline CDR1 and CDR2: KGHDR and SFDVKD. This chain's CDR3 is CATSKAGTGNTGELFS. CDR3 nucleotides: TGTGCCACCAGTAAGGCCGGGACAGGGAATACCGGGGAGCTGTTTTCT.

This clonotype was counted many times. V is TRBV6-1 and J is TRBJ2-2; 14 nucleotides match TRBD2. V lost 4 bases and J lost 6; bases outside the gene matches: 1. The CDR3 runs to 15 residues. Per the germline V gene, CDR1 is MNHNS and CDR2 is SASEGT. The CDR3 DNA sequence: TGTGCCAGCAGTGGACTAGCGGGGGGGCCCGGGGAGCTGTTTTTT. Translating gives CASSGLAGGPGELFF.

As concerns this clonotype: This may come from a read error, since a much larger clone is one base off. In DNA form, the CDR3 reads TGTGCCAGCAGCTCGAGGGGGTCAGCGAAGATATCTTTCTTT. Residues: CASSSRGSAKISFF. This chain connects TRBV7-2 to TRBJ1-1, with a tentative D call TRBD1 (6 bases). The CDR3 extends over 14 amino acids. Germline lookup yields CDR1 SGHTA and CDR2 FQGNSA. V dropped 4 bases and J dropped 12 bases, with 21 bases sitting between them. Looking up the rest from reference TRBV7-2 and TRBJ1-1 gives the full variable domain: GAGVSQSPSNKVTEKGKDVELRCDPISGHTALYWYRQSLGQGLEFLIYFQGNSAPDKSGLPSDRFSAERTGGSVSTLTIQRTQQEDSAVYLCASSSRGSAKISFFGQGTRLTVV.

In this sample, this clonotype turned up many times. The V gene is TRBV29-1, the J gene TRBJ2-3; 8 bases align to TRBD1. Per germline, CDR1 SQVTM and CDR2 ANQGSEA. The V and J ends lost 5 bases and 1 base, in that order; junction bases with no gene match: 8. The CDR3 has 15 amino acids. The CDR3 sequence is CSVLRTGLGTDTQYF. The CDR3 bases are TGCAGCGTTCTTAGGACAGGGTTGGGCACAGATACGCAGTATTTT.

This clonotype was counted between two and nine times. The rearrangement uses TRBV7-8 and TRBJ2-2; D call uncertain. Looked up from germline, CDR1 is SGHVS and CDR2 is FQNEAQ. The CDR3 is made up of 15 amino acids. Trimming stripped 0 bases from V and 6 bases from J, with 11 bases between. This chain's CDR3 is CASSLAGGVPGELFF. The CDR3 nucleotides read TGTGCCAGCAGCTTAGCGGGTGGGGTCCCCGGGGAGCTGTTTTTT.

In its sample, this clonotype was seen many times. The chain recombines TRBV3-1 with TRBJ2-7, with D possibly matching TRBD2 (5 bases). Germline CDR1 is LGHDT and CDR2 is YNNKEL (reference sequence). The CDR3 totals 17 residues. Trimming took off 3 bases at V and 3 bases at J, with 21 bases between the two ends. This CDR3 reads CASSQIPREGALYEQYF. In DNA, the CDR3 is TGTGCCAGCAGCCAGATCCCGAGGGAAGGAGCCCTCTACGAGCAGTACTTC.

This clonotype was counted many times. The rearrangement uses TRBV29-1 and TRBJ2-1; 11 nucleotides line up with TRBD1. With 3 bases clipped from V and 8 bases from J, the junction kept 6 bases outside the gene matches. Germline V gives CDR1 SQVTM, CDR2 ANQGSEA. There are 14 residues in the CDR3. The CDR3 sequence is CSVDKDRGLDEQFF. CDR3 nucleotides: TGCAGCGTTGATAAGGACAGGGGGCTCGATGAGCAGTTCTTC.

The rearrangement links TRBV2 to TRBJ2-3; TRBD1 agrees at 10 bases. CDR3 length: 14 amino acids. With 8 bases clipped from V and 4 bases from J, the junction kept 6 bases outside the gene matches. Germline V gene sequence: CDR1 SNHLY, CDR2 FYNNEI. The CDR3 protein is CASGDRGPSDTQYF. Here the CDR3 DNA reads TGTGCCAGCGGGGACAGGGGCCCTTCAGATACGCAGTATTTT.

This clonotype was detected many times. CDR3 DNA sequence: TGTGCCAGCAGCATTAGCGGGGGGGTGAATGAGCAGTTCTTC. It yields the protein CASSISGGVNEQFF. The chain links TRBV7-3 to TRBJ2-1; 11 bases agree with TRBD2. Germline lookup yields CDR1 SGHTA and CDR2 FQGTGA. CDR3 length: 14 residues. Trimming cost V 5 bases and J 7 bases; bases outside gene matches: 4.

J is TRBJ1-5 and V is TRBV12-3 or TRBV12-4; 7 bases fit TRBD1. V gave up 2 bases and J gave up 6 bases; unmatched junction bases: 1. The CDR3 length is 13 residues. CDR3 in DNA: TGTGCCAGCAGTTTACAGGGGGTTCAGCCCCAGCATTTT. Protein product: CASSLQGVQPQHF.

This clonotype has only a few counts. The J gene is TRBJ2-2, the V gene TRBV5-1; 7 nucleotides match TRBD1. CDR1 and CDR2 (germline): SGHRS, YFSETQ. The V gene end was trimmed by 1 base and the J gene end by 9 bases; junction bases not matched to a gene: 3. The CDR3 sequence is 13 residues long. In DNA form, the CDR3 reads TGCGCCAGCAGCTTGACAGGGGACAGGGAGCTGTTTTTT. This encodes CASSLTGDRELFF. Full variable domain (outside the CDR3, taken from reference TRBV5-1 and TRBJ2-2): KAGVTQTPRYLIKTRGQQVTLSCSPISGHRSVSWYQQTPGQGLQFLFEYFSETQRNKGNFPGRFSGRQFSNSRSEMNVSTLELGDSALYLCASSLTGDRELFFGEGSRLTVL.

In its sample, this clonotype was seen many times. The chain combines TRBV5-1 with TRBJ2-5; 8 bases are a match to TRBD2. The CDR3 runs to 16 residues. V was clipped by 0 bases and J by 0 bases; unmatched bases: 4. Per germline, CDR1 SGHRS and CDR2 YFSETQ. CDR3 loop: CASSLEAGGYQETQYF. In DNA form, the CDR3 reads TGCGCCAGCAGCTTGGAGGCGGGGGGTTACCAAGAGACCCAGTACTTC.

This clonotype was detected many times. This sequence joins TRBV27 and TRBJ1-3; TRBD1 aligns across 9 bases. With V trimmed by 8 bases and J by 0 bases, 8 bases remained unmatched. The CDR3 sequence is 16 residues long. Germline V gives CDR1 MNHEY, CDR2 SMNVEV (reference sequence). Here the CDR3 reads CASRPGQGFSGNTIYF. The CDR3 DNA follows: TGTGCCAGCCGTCCGGGACAGGGTTTCTCTGGAAACACCATATATTTT.

As to this clonotype: This may stem from a read error, because a much larger clone lies one nucleotide away. The rearrangement joins TRBV7-9 to TRBJ1-1, with unresolved D. CDR1 and CDR2 (germline): SEHNR, FQNEAQ (reference sequence). There are 11 residues in the CDR3. Trimming took off 4 bases at V and 10 bases at J, with 10 bases between the two ends. The CDR3 is CASSSQERAFF. The CDR3 DNA sequence: TGTGCCAGCAGCTCCCAGGAACGAGCTTTCTTT.